Below, 18 T cell receptor beta chains from the same sample are listed, as sequenced in a study of spatial heterogeneity in lung cancer. Study findings and constraints: Expanded intratumoral alpha and beta TCR counts tracked tumor mutation counts.

TCRdb analysed the 5' RACE reads with MiXCR anew, one entry per CDR3 protein. In the table there are around 910 distinct CDR3 sequences, 15% of which are singletons. Time point indicated: sample taken at primary tumor resection. Their cognate antigens are unknown. The sample was lung tumor tissue, taken at surgery. These TCRs come from a female donor with early-stage non-small cell lung cancer.

This clonotype is labeled as hyperexpanded. This sequence joins TRBV20-1 and TRBJ1-2; 7 bases are a match to TRBD1. Germline V gives CDR1 DFQATT, CDR2 SNEGSKA (reference sequence). The CDR3 extends over 14 amino acids. After removal of 3 bases from V and 5 bases from J, the junction contained 9 bases not matched to a gene. The CDR3 DNA sequence: TGCAGTGCTAGGACAGGGAATTCTGAGTATGGCTACACCTTC. Translated, it gives CSARTGNSEYGYTF.

This clonotype counts as medium-sized. The CDR3 sequence: CASSQLWGPQYF. DNA for the CDR3: TGTGCCAGCAGCCAACTTTGGGGGCCCCAGTACTTC. V gene TRBV3-1 combines with J gene TRBJ2-5; tentatively, D is TRBD1 (6 bases). The CDR3 extends over 12 amino acids. V was shortened by 2 bases and J by 9 bases, with 10 bases between the two germline ends. CDR1 is LGHDT, CDR2 YNNKEL, per germline (reference sequence).

This clonotype occurred a few times. The chain is built from TRBV6-1 and TRBJ1-2; 7 bases map to TRBD1. After removal of 8 bases from V and 2 bases from J, the junction contained 5 bases not matched to a gene. Germline CDR1 and CDR2: MNHNS and SASEGT. This CDR3 has 13 residues. Here the CDR3 DNA reads TGTGCCAGCTATGGGACAGACAACTATGGCTACACCTTC. Amino acid sequence: CASYGTDNYGYTF.

This clonotype is deemed medium-sized (0.01 to 0.1%). V usage is TRBV30 and J usage is TRBJ2-4, with D possibly TRBD1 on 7 matching bases. The CDR3 sequence is 15 residues long. Deletions cut 8 bases from V and 5 bases from J, with 22 bases between. Germline values: CDR1 GTSNPN, CDR2 SVGIG (reference sequence). The CDR3 region has the DNA TGTGCCGGCAGATCGGAGGGGGCCGGGGAAAACATTCAGTACTTC. This gives the protein CAGRSEGAGENIQYF.

This clonotype is medium-sized in the sample. This sequence joins TRBV5-1 and TRBJ2-1, with 7 bases identical to TRBD2. Germline V CDR1 and CDR2: SGHRS, YFSETQ. J lost 2 bases, V lost 3 bases, and 5 bases had no gene match. This CDR3 spans 15 amino acids. In DNA, the CDR3 is TGCGCCAGCAGCTCTCAGCGGGGAACCTACAATGAGCAGTTCTTC. Translated, it gives CASSSQRGTYNEQFF.

In this sample, this clonotype is medium-sized (0.01 to 0.1%). The genes are TRBV27 and TRBJ2-7, with 7 bases that match TRBD1. The CDR3 is 16 residues long. Germline V CDR1 and CDR2: MNHEY, SMNVEV (reference sequence). V shed 4 bases and J 3 bases; nucleotides not matched to a gene: 12. CDR3: CASSSNRGPYHYEQYF. Here the CDR3 DNA reads TGTGCCAGCAGTTCGAACAGGGGACCCTACCACTACGAGCAGTACTTC.

In its sample, this clonotype was seen a few times. The rearrangement links TRBV12-3 or TRBV12-4 to TRBJ2-3, with D possibly matching TRBD2 (7 bases). Trimming stripped 3 bases from V and 4 bases from J, with 14 bases between. The CDR3 consists of 15 residues. CDR3 residues: CASSFSGGEADTQYF. In DNA, the CDR3 is TGTGCCAGCAGTTTTTCGGGGGGCGAAGCAGATACGCAGTATTTT.

This clonotype ranks as large. The genes are TRBV5-1 and TRBJ2-4; D unresolved. This CDR3 contains 16 residues. Germline V gene data show CDR1 as SGHRS and CDR2 as YFSETQ. Trimming pared 0 bases from V and 6 bases from J, leaving 16 bases between. The CDR3 reads CASSLGGSLRGNIQYF. In DNA, the CDR3 is TGCGCCAGCAGCTTGGGCGGCTCGCTACGTGGAAACATTCAGTACTTC.

The table lists this clonotype with many counts. This chain uses TRBV20-1 with TRBJ1-1; D is unresolved. The CDR3 extends over 14 amino acids. The V gene lost 3 bases and the J gene lost 1 base, with 12 bases spanning the gap. CDR1 is DFQATT and CDR2 is SNEGSKA in the germline V gene (reference sequence). The CDR3 is CSARSAVKNTEAFF. As DNA, the CDR3 is TGCAGTGCTAGGTCAGCAGTTAAGAACACTGAAGCTTTCTTT.

The chain employs TRBV20-1 and TRBJ2-7; D remains unclear. The CDR3 contains 10 residues. Germline assignment: CDR1 DFQATT and CDR2 SNEGSKA (reference sequence). V lost 0 bases and J lost 7, with 4 bases in between. The CDR3 region has the DNA TGCAGTGCTAGAGATGAGGAGCAGTACTTC. The encoded protein is CSARDEEQYF.

By share, this clonotype counts as medium-sized. The rearrangement joins TRBV27 to TRBJ1-6, with unresolved D. Between the trimmed V and J ends, which lost 6 bases and 8 bases, there was a span of 11 bases. CDR1 and CDR2 from the germline V gene are MNHEY and SMNVEV (reference sequence). CDR3 length: 13 residues. The CDR3 DNA sequence: TGTGCCAGCAGGATAGATGATTATTCACCCCTCCACTTT. Translated, it gives CASRIDDYSPLHF.

This clonotype is judged medium-sized. The chain links TRBV20-1 to TRBJ2-1; 9 nucleotides match TRBD1. Trimming at V came to 5 bases and at J to 8 bases, leaving 4 bases not matched to a gene. There are 12 residues in the CDR3. Germline CDR1 and CDR2: DFQATT and SNEGSKA (reference sequence). CDR3 in DNA: TGCAGTGCTCTGGGACAGGGCGATGAGCAGTTCTTC. It yields the protein CSALGQGDEQFF.

This clonotype has just a few counts. The CDR3 protein is CASSLEGSYNSPLHF. The CDR3 coding sequence is TGCGCCAGCAGCTTGGAGGGTTCCTATAATTCACCCCTCCACTTT. The gene calls are TRBV5-1 and TRBJ1-6; no reliable D call. Germline lookup yields CDR1 SGHRS and CDR2 YFSETQ. Deletions cut 0 bases from V and 1 base from J, with 5 bases between. CDR3 length: 15 amino acids.

This clonotype is large within its sample. This chain uses TRBV5-1 with TRBJ1-5, with TRBD1 identical over 7 bases. The CDR3 is 14 residues long. Per the germline V gene, CDR1 is SGHRS and CDR2 is YFSETQ. Germline trimming cut 3 bases from V and 4 bases from J; bases unmatched to any gene: 4. CDR3 region: CASSWTGVNQPQHF. The CDR3 bases are TGCGCCAGCAGCTGGACAGGAGTAAATCAGCCCCAGCATTTT.

This clonotype has a handful of counts. This sequence joins TRBV20-1 and TRBJ2-7; D possibly corresponds to TRBD1 (6 bases). The CDR3 runs 13 residues. The germline V gene has CDR1 DFQATT and CDR2 SNEGSKA (reference sequence). V lost 5 bases to trimming and J lost 5 bases, with 16 bases between them. The CDR3 loop reads CSAPRQGNNEQYF. In DNA, the CDR3 is TGCAGTGCTCCGCGGCAGGGGAACAACGAGCAGTACTTC.

This clonotype ranks as large (0.1 to 1%). The chain employs TRBV3-1 and TRBJ2-5; 14 nucleotides match TRBD2. The CDR3 covers 16 residues. Trimming cost V 3 bases and J 5 bases; bases outside gene matches: 5. Per germline, CDR1 LGHDT and CDR2 YNNKEL (reference sequence). CDR3 sequence reads: CASSQGLAGDGETQYF. As DNA, the CDR3 is TGTGCCAGCAGCCAGGGACTAGCGGGAGACGGTGAGACCCAGTACTTC.

This clonotype is labeled large. The rearrangement uses TRBV20-1 and TRBJ2-3, with TRBD1 identical over 10 bases. This CDR3 comprises 14 residues. Germline V CDR1 and CDR2: DFQATT, SNEGSKA (reference sequence). J was trimmed by 1 base and V by 5 bases; bases with no gene match: 3. CDR3 amino acids: CSASGTGGTDTQYF. The CDR3 DNA is TGCAGTGCTTCCGGGACAGGGGGCACAGATACGCAGTATTTT.

This clonotype is deemed medium-sized. V usage is TRBV3-1 and J usage is TRBJ2-3; 8 bases agree with TRBD2. The CDR3 totals 17 residues. V was pared by 1 base and J by 0 bases, with 6 bases of the junction left unmatched. Per the germline V gene, CDR1 is LGHDT and CDR2 is YNNKEL (reference sequence). The DNA for the CDR3 is TGTGCCAGCAGCCAAGGATTAGCGGGGACGAGCACAGATACGCAGTATTTT. The encoded protein is CASSQGLAGTSTDTQYF.